This TCR beta chain came from a study of T cell repertoires in cytomegalovirus infection. Turning to the study itself: Selected CMV epitopes included recently identified HLA-C-restricted ones as well as well-studied HLA-B-restricted ones. Indicated by public TCR beta signatures were CMV infection and matching HLA type. Study findings and constraints: Cumulative public TCR beta family frequency identified CMV carriers with the relevant HLA. Clonotypes of TCR beta that were HLA-C-restricted and CMV-specific dominated the ex vivo response.

This clonotype was observed a few times. The antigen is not known. V lost 5 bases and J 0 bases, leaving 22 bases between the germline ends. CDR3 length: 18 amino acids. Per the germline V gene, CDR1 is MNHEY and CDR2 is SMNVEV (reference sequence). TCRdb processed the reads anew with MiXCR; each CDR3 protein has one entry. This table has under 450,000 distinct CDR3 sequences, roughly 34% appearing once. This TCR came from a human donor in good health (CMV status not recorded). Some clones in this sample may be carry-over from other donors' samples. The chain employs TRBV27 and TRBJ1-1, with a tentative D call TRBD1 (6 bases). The source was cultured PBMCs, collected from culture after CMV antigen stimulation. The CDR3 spells CASSPQDRAGQMNTEAFF. The CDR3 region has the DNA TGTGCCAGCAGTCCCCAAGACCGAGCGGGACAAATGAACACTGAAGCTTTCTTT.